The T cell receptor beta chain under discussion was sequenced for a study of blood T cell repertoires in COVID-19. About the study: COVID-19 samples collected from the United States, Italy and Spain covered acute and convalescent phases.

The repertoire was sequenced with immunoSEQ multiplex PCR; TCRdb's copy has only in-frame clones and lacks some. The sample consists of about 140,000 clones, around 90% of them appearing once. V gave up 2 bases and J gave up 6 bases; unmatched junction bases: 7. Germline lookup yields CDR1 SGHKS and CDR2 YYEKEE (reference sequence). The CDR3 is 16 amino acids. The chain carries TRBV5-5 and TRBJ2-3, with TRBD1 matching 12 bases. Source material: peripheral blood. This receptor was obtained from a woman aged 45 to 65 with acute or convalescent COVID-19. CDR3 nucleotides: TGTGCCAGCAGCTTCGGGGACAGGGGGCGTCATGATACGCAGTATTTT. As protein: CASSFGDRGRHDTQYF.